This record concerns one T cell receptor (beta chain) sequence. V lost 4 bases, J lost 0 bases, and 15 bases lay in between. The CDR3 runs 16 residues. Germline V gene data show CDR1 as MNHNS and CDR2 as SASEGT. The data originate from a study of control samples from healthy donors and cancer patients. Clones were read by immunoSEQ multiplex PCR, and TCRdb kept only the in-frame ones, dropping some. Of some 120,000 clones detected, 80% to 90% appear once; the ten largest clones hold 1.1%. The receptor's source is a woman aged 50 to 65 with colorectal cancer. The specimen sequenced was PBMCs. The chain has TRBV6-1 and TRBJ1-1; D perhaps matches TRBD1 (5 bases). The DNA for the CDR3 is TGTGCCAGCAGTGGTCCCACAGGCCTAATGAACACTGAAGCTTTCTTT. As protein: CASSGPTGLMNTEAFF.